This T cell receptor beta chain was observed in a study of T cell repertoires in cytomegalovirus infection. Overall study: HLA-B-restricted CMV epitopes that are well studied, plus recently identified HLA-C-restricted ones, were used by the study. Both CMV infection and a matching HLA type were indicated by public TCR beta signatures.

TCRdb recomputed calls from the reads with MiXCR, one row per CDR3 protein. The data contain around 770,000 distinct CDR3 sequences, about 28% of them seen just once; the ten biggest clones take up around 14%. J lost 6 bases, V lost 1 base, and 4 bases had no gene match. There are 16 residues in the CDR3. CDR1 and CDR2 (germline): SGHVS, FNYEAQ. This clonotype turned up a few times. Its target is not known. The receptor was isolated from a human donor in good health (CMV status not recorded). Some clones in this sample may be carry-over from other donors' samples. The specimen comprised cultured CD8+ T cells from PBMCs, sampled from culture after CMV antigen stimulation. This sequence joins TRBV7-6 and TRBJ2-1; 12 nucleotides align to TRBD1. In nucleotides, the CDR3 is TGTGCCAGCAGCTTAGGCCCGGGACAGGGGGCCAATGAGCAGTTCTTC. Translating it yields CASSLGPGQGANEQFF.